This TCR beta chain is from a study of cytomegalovirus exposure and HLA in healthy donors. At the time of sampling, donors were nominally healthy, though unrecorded immune exposures were likely. This CDR3 is 14 amino acids long. J gave up 8 bases and V 2 bases, and 6 bases lay outside the gene matches. Germline V gene sequence: CDR1 MNHEY, CDR2 SMNVEV (reference sequence). Both 60 Vbeta primers and 13 Jbeta primers went into the PCR. Profiling relied on immunoSEQ multiplex PCR, and the TCRdb table lists in-frame clones only, not all of them. In the table there are under 200,000 clones, around 81% of which are singletons. Study-level points and caveats: Altogether, around 160 TCR beta chains were recorded as cytomegalovirus-associated. No immune exposure information besides CMV serostatus was available.

A remark on this clone: Its antigen is unknown.

The sequencing input was PBMCs. The clonotype was recovered from a woman aged 30 to 39 in good health and CMV-seropositive. The rearrangement links TRBV27 to TRBJ1-2, with TRBD1 matching 9 bases. The CDR3 DNA follows: TGTGCCAGCAGTTTAGAAGGACAGGGGTGGGGCTACACCTTC. It translates to CASSLEGQGWGYTF.